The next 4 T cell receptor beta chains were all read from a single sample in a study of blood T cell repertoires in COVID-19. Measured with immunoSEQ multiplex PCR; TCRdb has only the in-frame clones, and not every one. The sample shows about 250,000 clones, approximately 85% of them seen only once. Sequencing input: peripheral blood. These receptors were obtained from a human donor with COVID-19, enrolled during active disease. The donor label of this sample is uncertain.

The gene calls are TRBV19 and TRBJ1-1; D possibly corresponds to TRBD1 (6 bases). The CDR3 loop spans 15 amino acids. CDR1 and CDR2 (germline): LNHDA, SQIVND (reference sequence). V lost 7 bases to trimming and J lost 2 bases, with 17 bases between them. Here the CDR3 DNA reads TGTGCCAGTATCTCGGGACACGGGGACAACACTGAAGCTTTCTTT. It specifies CASISGHGDNTEAFF.

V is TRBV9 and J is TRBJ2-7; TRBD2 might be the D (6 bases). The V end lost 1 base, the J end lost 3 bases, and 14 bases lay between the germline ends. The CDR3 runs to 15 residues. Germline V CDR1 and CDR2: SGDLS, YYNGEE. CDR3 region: CASSVFDGGDYEQYF. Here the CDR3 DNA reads TGTGCCAGCAGCGTATTCGATGGAGGGGACTACGAGCAGTACTTC.

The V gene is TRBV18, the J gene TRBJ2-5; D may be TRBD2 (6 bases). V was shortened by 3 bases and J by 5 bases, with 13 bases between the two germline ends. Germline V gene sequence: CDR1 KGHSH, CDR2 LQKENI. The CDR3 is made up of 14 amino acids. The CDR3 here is CASSPGLGGETQYF. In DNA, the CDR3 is TGTGCCAGCTCACCGGGACTCGGAGGGGAGACCCAGTACTTC.

The CDR3 DNA reads as TGTGCCAGCAGCCCGAAACTAGCGGGAGACACCGGGGAGCTGTTTTTT. This gives the protein CASSPKLAGDTGELFF. The rearrangement links TRBV7-3 to TRBJ2-2; 11 bases agree with TRBD2. Trimming cost V 5 bases and J 3 bases; bases outside gene matches: 5. From germline, CDR1 is SGHTA and CDR2 FQGTGA. There are 16 residues in the CDR3. The complete variable domain, with remaining parts taken from reference TRBV7-3 and TRBJ2-2, reads GAGVSQTPSNKVTEKGKYVELRCDPISGHTALYWYRQSLGQGPEFLIYFQGTGAADDSGLPNDRFFAVRPEGSVSTLKIQRTERGDSAVYLCASSPKLAGDTGELFFGEGSRLTVL.